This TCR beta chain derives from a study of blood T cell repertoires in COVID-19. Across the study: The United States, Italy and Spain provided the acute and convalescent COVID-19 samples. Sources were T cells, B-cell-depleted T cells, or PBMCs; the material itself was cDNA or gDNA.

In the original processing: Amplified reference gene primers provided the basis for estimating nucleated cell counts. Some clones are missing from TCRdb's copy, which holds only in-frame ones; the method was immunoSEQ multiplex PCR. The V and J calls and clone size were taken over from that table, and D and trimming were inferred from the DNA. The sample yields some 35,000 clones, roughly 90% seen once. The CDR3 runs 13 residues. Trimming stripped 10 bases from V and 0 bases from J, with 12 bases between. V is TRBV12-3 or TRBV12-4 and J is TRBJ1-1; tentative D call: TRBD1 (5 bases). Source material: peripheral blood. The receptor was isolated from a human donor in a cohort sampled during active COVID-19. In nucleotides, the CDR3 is TGTGCCACCAGGGTGAGATTGAACACTGAAGCTTTCTTT. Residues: CATRVRLNTEAFF.